The entry below gives a single T cell receptor beta chain sequence along with its context. CDR1 is SEHNR and CDR2 is FQNEAQ in the germline V gene (reference sequence). Between the trimmed V and J ends, which lost 2 bases and 0 bases, there was a span of 12 bases. This CDR3 has 16 residues. The data are from a study of cytomegalovirus exposure and HLA in healthy donors. Researchers ran the PCR with 60 Vbeta and 13 Jbeta primers. Profiled with immunoSEQ multiplex PCR; TCRdb holds only in-frame clones, not every one. In the table there are around 130,000 clones, about four fifths of which are singletons.

This chain uses TRBV7-9 with TRBJ2-3, with D tentatively TRBD1 (6 bases). The sequence came from a man aged 25 to 45 in good health and CMV-seronegative. Sequences were obtained from PBMCs. The CDR3 DNA sequence: TGTGCCAGCAGCTTACTGGCGACAGGTAGCACAGATACGCAGTATTTT. This sequence encodes CASSLLATGSTDTQYF.